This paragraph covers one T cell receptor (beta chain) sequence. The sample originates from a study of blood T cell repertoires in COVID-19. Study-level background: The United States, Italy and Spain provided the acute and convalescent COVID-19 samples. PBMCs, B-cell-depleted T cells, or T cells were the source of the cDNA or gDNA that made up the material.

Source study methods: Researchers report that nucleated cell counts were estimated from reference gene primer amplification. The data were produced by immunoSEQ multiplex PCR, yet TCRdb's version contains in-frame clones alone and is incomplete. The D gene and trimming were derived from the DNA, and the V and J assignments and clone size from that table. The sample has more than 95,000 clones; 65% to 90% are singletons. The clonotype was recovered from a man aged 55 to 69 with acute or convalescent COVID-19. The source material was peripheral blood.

This CDR3 is CASSAGTSRSGELFF. Here the CDR3 DNA reads TGTGCCAGCAGTGCCGGGACTAGCCGGTCCGGGGAGCTGTTTTTT. The V call is TRBV2, the J call TRBJ2-2; 9 bases match TRBD2. Germline CDR1 SNHLY, CDR2 FYNNEI. With V trimmed by 4 bases and J by 6 bases, 6 bases remained unmatched. There are 15 residues in the CDR3.